Reported below is one T cell receptor beta chain. Its antigen has not been determined. No per-base quality is available; no much larger clone lies one base away. The sample comes from a study of beta chain features in type 1 diabetes (dated by TCRdb to 2017 to 2018). Concerning the study at large: No differences in mean age, gender distribution, total cell number or subset yield were found between patients and healthy donors. A total of 107,917,701 sorted cells were examined across all samples, and the number of cells per subset was strongly correlated with RNA yield. In the study, recently diagnosed type 1 diabetes patients and matched healthy donors were compared on the TCRB repertoires of their sorted circulating CD4+ T cell subsets. Regulatory and stem cell-like memory subsets were obtained from only 8 patients and about eight healthy donors, while naive and central memory subsets were obtained from all 30 or so donors.

The High Capacity cDNA Reverse Transcription Kit was used to reverse transcribe all of the isolated RNA, meaning that expressed TCRB transcripts were what got sequenced. Naive, central memory and regulatory T cell samples underwent deep immunoSEQ sequencing, averaging around 3.9 million total reads per sample. Sorted cells were lysed in RLT buffer, and RNA was extracted using DNase-treated RNeasy Micro or Mini kits according to cell number. Each cell subset was processed on its own to prevent cross-contamination, while patient and healthy donor samples were processed together. The immunoSEQ multiplex PCR was used to amplify TCRB sequences from cDNA, generating 87-bp fragments that spanned the CDR3 region. The amplicons were sequenced using the Illumina HiSeq platform. The study's processing was this. Synthetic template baselines were used to correct PCR bias computationally, reads within Hamming distance 2 were collapsed together, and singletons that could not be merged were discarded. Reads were aligned to IMGT to assign V, D and J genes, CDR3 length, and insertions or deletions at six rearrangement sites. Within each subset, clonotype counts were normalized to sorted cell number, after which true diversity and Gini coefficients were computed with the tcR R package. The overlap coefficient, calculated on TCRB nucleotide sequences, was used to quantify repertoire sharing. Here the immuneACCESS table is served through TCRdb, limited to in-frame sequences with V and J called. Missing clones are a known gap in these copies; in checked studies unresolved V genes cover under half, and the rest lacks a known reason. V, J and clone size derive from that table, while D and trimming were established from the DNA sequence. The sample profile shows approximately 60,000 clones; over 50% of them were found once. Of the sample, 2.2% is held by the ten largest clones.

General findings and caveats noted by the study authors: Naive, central memory and regulatory TCRB repertoires appeared to be more alike among patients than among healthy donors. PCR may preferentially amplify shorter templates, but because patient and control samples were amplified and corrected together, any resulting skew would affect both groups equally. Fewer insertions and more nucleotide deletions at VDJ recombination sites were observed in patients with type 1 diabetes, implying thymic rearrangement abnormalities. Sequencing cDNA rather than genomic DNA could over-represent highly expressing activated cells, although activation and CD3 levels did not differ between groups. A moderate but significant shortening of TCRB CDR3 length was observed in type 1 diabetes patients in all four CD4+ subsets. Because the HLA sub-analyses included only small numbers of individuals, any influence of HLA type on TCRB rearrangement was left unresolved.

From each donor, a single peripheral blood sample of approximately 110 mL on average was drawn into heparinised tubes. Naive, central memory, regulatory and stem cell-like memory CD4+ T cells were sorted on a BD FACSAria II using a panel including CD45RO, CCR7, CD25, CD127, CD95 and CD27. Purity was above 95% for every sorted population. PBMCs were separated immediately by Lymphoprep density gradient centrifugation and were stained directly, without being cultured. Samples were stained and sorted in pairs, with one healthy donor and one patient per experiment, so that batch effects were minimized. Spanning cysteine to phenylalanine, the CDR3 consists of 11 amino acids. Only the CDR3 region is kept as DNA, spanning 33 bases read in frame from base 1. Reading the germline V gene (reference sequence) gives CDR1 LNHDA and CDR2 SQIVND. V is cut by 3 bases and J by 7 bases, and the space between the germline ends is 5 bases.

The V and J segments used are TRBV19 and TRBJ2-3; no D segment can be confidently identified. The sequencing sample was made of Tregs from blood. The cell subset or site label, as the study defines it: regulatory CD4+ T cells. This TCR derives from a woman aged 18-29 years in good health. The DNA sequence is as follows: TGTGCCAGTAGTATTGTCAATACGCAGTATTTT. Translated, it gives CASSIVNTQYF.